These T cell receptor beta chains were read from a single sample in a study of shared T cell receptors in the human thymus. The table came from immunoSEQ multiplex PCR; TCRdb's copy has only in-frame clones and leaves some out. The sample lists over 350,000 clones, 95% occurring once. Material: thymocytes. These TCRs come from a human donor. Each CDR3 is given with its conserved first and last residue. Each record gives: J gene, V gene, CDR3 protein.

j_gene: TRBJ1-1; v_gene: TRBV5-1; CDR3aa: CASSLDVLKGHKNTEAFF
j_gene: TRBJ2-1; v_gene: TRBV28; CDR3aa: CASSKSREDGNNEQFF
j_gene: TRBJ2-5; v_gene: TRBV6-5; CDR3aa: CASFYQETQYF
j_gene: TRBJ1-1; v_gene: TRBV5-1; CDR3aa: CASSGLGDTEAFF
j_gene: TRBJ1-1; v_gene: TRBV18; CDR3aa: CASSQGDTEAFF
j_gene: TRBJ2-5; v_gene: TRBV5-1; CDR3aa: CASSLGLAANQETQYF
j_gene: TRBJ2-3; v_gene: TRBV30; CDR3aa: CAWTPLRSTDTQYF
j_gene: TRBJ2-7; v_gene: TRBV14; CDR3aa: CASSQAPSGKAYEQYF
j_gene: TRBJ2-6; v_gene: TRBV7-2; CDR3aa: CASSFEGGRAPGANVLTF
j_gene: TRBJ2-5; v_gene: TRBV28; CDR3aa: CASSSRDNGQETQYF
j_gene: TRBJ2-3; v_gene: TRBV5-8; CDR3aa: CASSLVDRGPDTQYF
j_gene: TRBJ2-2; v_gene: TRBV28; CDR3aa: CASSFRTGETGELFF
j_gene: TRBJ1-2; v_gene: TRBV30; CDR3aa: CACAGVSNYGYTF
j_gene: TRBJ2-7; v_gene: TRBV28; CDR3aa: CASSRTGTYEQYF
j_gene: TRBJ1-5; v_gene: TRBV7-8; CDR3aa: CASTQIGDRRLSNQPQHF
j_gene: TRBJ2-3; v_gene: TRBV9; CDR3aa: CASSGGLAVSTDTQYF
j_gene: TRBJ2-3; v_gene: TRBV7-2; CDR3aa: CASSPVGRGTDTQYF
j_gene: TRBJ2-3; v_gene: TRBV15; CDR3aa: CATSSPRDSTFGQYF
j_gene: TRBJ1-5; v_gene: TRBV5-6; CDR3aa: CASSLGQAYSNQPQHF
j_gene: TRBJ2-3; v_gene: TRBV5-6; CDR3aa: CASSLRLTITDTQYF
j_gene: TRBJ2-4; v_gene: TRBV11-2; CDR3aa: CASSLLEGDLAKNIQYF
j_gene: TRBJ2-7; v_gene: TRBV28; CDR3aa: CASSSTGDEQYF
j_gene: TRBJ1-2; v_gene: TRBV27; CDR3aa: CASSLGGNGYTF
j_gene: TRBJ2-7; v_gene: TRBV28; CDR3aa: CASSPPPGKRGEQYF
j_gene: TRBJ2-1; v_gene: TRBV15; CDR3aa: CATSRDRTGGPYVEQFF
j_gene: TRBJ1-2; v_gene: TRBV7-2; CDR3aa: CASSLAGKDGYGYTF
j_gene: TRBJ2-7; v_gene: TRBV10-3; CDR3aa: CAIRQHNLSYEQYF
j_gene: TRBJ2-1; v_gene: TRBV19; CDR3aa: CASSQVVRGYEQFF